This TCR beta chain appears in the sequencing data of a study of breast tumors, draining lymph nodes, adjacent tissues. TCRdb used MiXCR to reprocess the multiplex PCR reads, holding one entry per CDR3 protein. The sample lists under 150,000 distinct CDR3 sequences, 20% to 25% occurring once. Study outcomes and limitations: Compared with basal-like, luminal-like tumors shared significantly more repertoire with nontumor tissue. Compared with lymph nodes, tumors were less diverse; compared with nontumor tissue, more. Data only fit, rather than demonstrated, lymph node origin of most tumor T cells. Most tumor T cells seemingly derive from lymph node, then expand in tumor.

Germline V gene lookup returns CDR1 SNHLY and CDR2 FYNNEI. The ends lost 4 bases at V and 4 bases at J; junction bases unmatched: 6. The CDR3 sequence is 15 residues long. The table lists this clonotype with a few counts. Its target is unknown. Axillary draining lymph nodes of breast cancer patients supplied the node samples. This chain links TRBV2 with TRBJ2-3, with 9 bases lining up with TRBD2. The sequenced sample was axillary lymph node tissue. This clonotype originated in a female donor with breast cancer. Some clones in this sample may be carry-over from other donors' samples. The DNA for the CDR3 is TGTGCCAGCAGTGTAGGACTAGCGAACGCAGATACGCAGTATTTT. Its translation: CASSVGLANADTQYF. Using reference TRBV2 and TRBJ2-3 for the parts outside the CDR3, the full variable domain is EPEVTQTPSHQVTQMGQEVILRCVPISNHLYFYWYRQILGQKVEFLVSFYNNEISEKSEIFDDQFSVERPDGSNFTLKIRSTKLEDSAMYFCASSVGLANADTQYFGPGTRLTVL.